The present T cell receptor beta chain was sequenced within a study of blood T cell repertoires in COVID-19 (dated by TCRdb to 2019 to 2021). Broadly, across the study: Samples from collaborators originated in the United States, Italy and Spain and spanned both the acute and convalescent phases of COVID-19. The samples were drawn from the first 160 participants of the ongoing ImmuneRACE study and from some 1,300 subjects provided by 6 global collaborators. The repertoires were released in a freely available public database meant as a resource for research on the immune response to SARS-CoV-2. The prospective study material was composed of cDNA or gDNA derived from T cells, B-cell-depleted T cells, or PBMCs. Where available, HLA class I and class II types were obtained from metadata supplied by the sample provider rather than from assay-based typing. Subjects who had been exposed to COVID-19, were actively infected with it, or had recovered from it provided the deeply sampled blood TCRbeta repertoires that made up the dataset. The sample metadata nearly always contained a de-identified subject ID, COVID-19 status, age in years and sex.

Participants in the prospective study were enrolled through a virtual design, were aged roughly 18 to 100 years, and lived in approximately 24 United States geographic areas. In the prospective study, participants were assigned to cohorts based on the clinical history participants reported in a screening survey and a study questionnaire. In the prospective study, mobile phlebotomists collected whole blood, serum and a nasopharyngeal or oropharyngeal swab from each participant. Over a roughly two-month period, participants in the prospective study had the option of providing additional blood draws and questionnaires. Blood samples from the prospective study were shipped frozen or at room temperature prior to DNA extraction. As regards this clone: Its binding antigen is unknown. One base away there is no much larger clone; base qualities are not given.

Summary of the overall study and its limitations: The amount of clinical and demographic metadata varied by source and participant and was provided uncurated.

The immunoSEQ Assay, a bias-controlled multiplex PCR, was used to amplify TCRbeta CDR3 regions from genomic DNA. Turning to the authors' computational methods: Within the assay, amplification of reference gene primers was used to estimate how many nucleated cells each sample contained. Sequence reads were collapsed and filtered to measure the absolute abundance of every unique TCRbeta CDR3 rearrangement. Productive Simpson clonality was computed per sample as the square root of Simpson's diversity index over productive rearrangements. Sourced from immuneACCESS, this table was stored by TCRdb with only in-frame sequences that have V and J called. A share of the clones is absent; for the studies checked, an unresolved V gene accounts for under half, and the remainder has no known explanation. The DNA was the basis for D and trimming; V, J and clone size are from that table. Recorded for this sample are around 420,000 clones; approximately 85% of them occurred a single time. Approximately 2.1% of the sample belongs to the ten largest clones.

The sequence came from a woman aged 40 to 50 with acute COVID-19. Sequenced: PBMCs or T cells enriched from blood (not recorded which).

The CDR3: CASSLDLLGSGLNTGELFF. The DNA is TGTGCCAGCAGCTTGGACCTTTTGGGGAGCGGACTGAACACCGGGGAGCTGTTTTTT. The sequence is built from TRBV5-6 and TRBJ2-2; the D region possibly corresponds to TRBD2 (5 bases align). The junction shows trimming of 0 bases on V and 1 base on J, plus 19 bases between the germline ends. The germline V gene supplies CDR1 SGHDT and CDR2 YYEEEE. CDR3 length: 19 amino acids, cysteine to phenylalanine. Only CDR3 DNA is held: 57 bases, read in frame from base 1.